A selection of T cell receptor beta chains follows, all from one sample in a study of response to subunit inactivated influenza vaccine. In TCRdb, the RT-PCR reads were re-called with MiXCR into one record per CDR3 protein. The table lists some 800,000 distinct CDR3 sequences, approximately 21% of them singletons. The input for sequencing was PBMCs from blood, taken 5 days after vaccination. The receptors originated from a man in his fifties or sixties who received an inactivated influenza vaccine. The CDR3 runs from the conserved cysteine through the conserved F or W. D genes are given only for firm matches. Size is stated for part of the rows, as once, few or many counts, or as a class when the clone is expanded.

D gene,J gene,V gene,clone size,CDR3 DNA,CDR3 protein
TRBD2,TRBJ2-1,TRBV20-1,NA,TGCAGTGCTAAGCTCGGATTAGCGGGAGGTCGGGAGCAGTTCTTC,CSAKLGLAGGREQFF
TRBD2,TRBJ2-2,TRBV7-6,NA,TGTGCCAGCAGCTTACCGCTTAGCGGGTCGAACACCGGGGAGCTGTTTTTT,CASSLPLSGSNTGELFF
TRBD2,TRBJ2-7,TRBV7-9,NA,TGTGCCAGCAGCGCCAGCAGCGGGGGTTTCGAGCAGTACTTC,CASSASSGGFEQYF
NA,TRBJ1-1,TRBV28,NA,TGTGCCAGCTGGGTGAACACTGAAGCTTTCTTT,CASWVNTEAFF
NA,TRBJ2-7,TRBV10-3,few,TGTGCCATCAGTGAGGGAGTGGGGTCCGGCGACGAGCAGTACTTC,CAISEGVGSGDEQYF
NA,TRBJ2-2,TRBV5-1,many,TGCGCCAGCAGCCAGCTTAACACCGGGGAGCTGTTTTTT,CASSQLNTGELFF
NA,TRBJ2-1,TRBV12-3/TRBV12-4,NA,TGTGCCAGCAGAACCGGGACGGGGAACAATGAGCAGTTCTTC,CASRTGTGNNEQFF
TRBD1,TRBJ2-7,TRBV30,NA,TGTGCCTGGGGAAAGGGATCCGGGACAGTGGGCGACGAGCAGTACTTC,CAWGKGSGTVGDEQYF
TRBD1,TRBJ2-7,TRBV11-2,NA,TGTGCCAGCAGCATGGACAGGGCTGCCTACGAGCAGTACTTC,CASSMDRAAYEQYF
NA,TRBJ2-7,TRBV12-3/TRBV12-4,many,TGTGCCAGCAGCTTGGACACCCCCTACGAGCAGTACTTC,CASSLDTPYEQYF
NA,TRBJ1-5,TRBV12-3/TRBV12-4,NA,TGTGCCAGCGATTACAGTAGACAGCCCCAGCATTTT,CASDYSRQPQHF
NA,TRBJ2-1,TRBV6-2/TRBV6-3,NA,TGTGCCAGCAGTGGCCCTAGGAGCGGCTCCTACAATGAGCAGTTCTTC,CASSGPRSGSYNEQFF
NA,TRBJ2-5,TRBV12-3/TRBV12-4,many,TGTGCCAGCAGCTTCGGGGGTTGGGAGACCCAGTACTTC,CASSFGGWETQYF
NA,TRBJ1-1,TRBV4-3,many,TGCGCCAGCAGCCAAGATCAGGCCGGGACCAACACTGAAGCTTTCTTT,CASSQDQAGTNTEAFF
TRBD1,TRBJ2-5,TRBV14,NA,TGTGCCAGCAGCCAAGGACAGGGTAGTACAAAAGAGACCCAGTACTTC,CASSQGQGSTKETQYF
NA,TRBJ2-7,TRBV5-1,few,TGCGCCAGCAGCTTGGATGCCAGGGAGTACGAGCAGTACTTC,CASSLDAREYEQYF
TRBD1,TRBJ1-1,TRBV4-1,NA,TGCGCCAGCAGCCCCGCGGGACAGACCTACACTGAAGCTTTCTTT,CASSPAGQTYTEAFF
NA,TRBJ2-1,TRBV6-6,many,TGTGCCAGCAGTATTCCCCGGGCAGCCCACGGGTTCTTC,CASSIPRAAHGFF
NA,TRBJ2-7,TRBV20-1,NA,TGCAGTGCTATAGGCGGGACCCCCTCCTACGAGCAGTACTTC,CSAIGGTPSYEQYF
NA,TRBJ2-2,TRBV7-2,NA,TGTGCCAGCAGCCCATCATCAAGGGGACGGGGGGAGCTGTTTTTT,CASSPSSRGRGELFF
NA,TRBJ2-2,TRBV9,NA,TGTGCCAGCAGCGTAGGGGCAGGCCGAGGCACCGGGGAGCTGTTTTTT,CASSVGAGRGTGELFF
TRBD2,TRBJ2-1,TRBV29-1,many,TGCAGCGGCAAGCGGGGGAGCTCCTACAATGAGCAGTTCTTC,CSGKRGSSYNEQFF
TRBD1,TRBJ2-1,TRBV18,few,TGTGCCAGCTCGCCCAACGGACAGGGGAATGAGCAGTTCTTC,CASSPNGQGNEQFF
TRBD1,TRBJ2-2,TRBV20-1,NA,TGCAGAGGACAGGGGATGAACACCGGGGAGCTGTTTTTT,CRGQGMNTGELFF
NA,TRBJ1-1,TRBV20-1,few,TGCAGTGCACCGAAACAGGGGAACACTGAAGCTTTCTTT,CSAPKQGNTEAFF
TRBD2,TRBJ2-5,TRBV7-2,few,TGTGCCAGCAGCTTCGGGAGGGAAGCGACCCAGTACTTC,CASSFGREATQYF
NA,TRBJ1-2,TRBV12-3/TRBV12-4,many,TGTGCCAGCAGTTATATGGGGTATGGCTACACCTTC,CASSYMGYGYTF
TRBD1,TRBJ2-3,TRBV6-1,NA,TGTGCCACGACCGGGACAGCAACCTCCACAGATACGCAGTATTTT,CATTGTATSTDTQYF
NA,TRBJ1-1,TRBV7-2,NA,TGTGCCAGCAGCTTAAACCGAGACAGTGAAGCTTTCTTT,CASSLNRDSEAFF
TRBD2,TRBJ2-5,TRBV7-2,few,TGTGCCAGCAGCTTAAGCAGCGGGAGCGGGGGAGAGACCCAGTACTTC,CASSLSSGSGGETQYF
NA,TRBJ2-1,TRBV18,NA,TGTGCCAGCTCACTTCAGGGGCCGGTTTTCACAGCCTACAATGAGCAGTTCTTC,CASSLQGPVFTAYNEQFF
TRBD2,TRBJ2-6,TRBV12-3/TRBV12-4,NA,TGTGCCAGCACCCAACTAGCGGGGAGCTCTGGGGCCAACGTCCTGACTTTC,CASTQLAGSSGANVLTF
NA,TRBJ1-2,TRBV20-1,NA,TGCAGTGCTAGTAAGGGGCTTCCTAACTATGGCTACACCTTC,CSASKGLPNYGYTF
TRBD2,TRBJ2-3,TRBV6-2/TRBV6-3,few,TGTGCCAGCAGAGCTCCGGGACTAGCGGGGAAAGGCACAGATACGCAGTATTTT,CASRAPGLAGKGTDTQYF
NA,TRBJ2-5,TRBV3-1,NA,TGTGCCAGCAGCCAAGCGGCTGTTCAAGAGACCCAGTACTTC,CASSQAAVQETQYF
NA,TRBJ1-1,TRBV20-1,few,TGCAGTGCGGGGGTGTACGCCACTGAAGCTTTCTTT,CSAGVYATEAFF
NA,TRBJ2-5,TRBV20-1,NA,TGCAGTGCTAGAGACAGGGATGGGACCCAGTACTTC,CSARDRDGTQYF
NA,TRBJ2-4,TRBV6-1,few,TGTGCCATCAGTGAAGCCGGGAACCGGTTGGCCAAAAACATTCAGTACTTC,CAISEAGNRLAKNIQYF
TRBD1,TRBJ2-1,TRBV20-1,NA,TGCAGTGCCATCCGGACAGGGGGTAATGAGCAGTTCTTC,CSAIRTGGNEQFF
TRBD2,TRBJ2-7,TRBV20-1,few,TGCAGTGCTAGGAGGCTGACTAGCGGGAGAGGGGAGCAGTACTTC,CSARRLTSGRGEQYF
NA,TRBJ2-1,TRBV4-3,NA,TGCGCCAGCAGTCAGTGGTCCGGGAGTCGCTTGGATGAGCAGTTCTTC,CASSQWSGSRLDEQFF
NA,TRBJ2-5,TRBV6-6,many,TGTGCCAGCAGCCCAAAGGGAGAGACCCAGTACTTC,CASSPKGETQYF
TRBD2,TRBJ2-1,TRBV20-1,many,TGCAGTGCTAATCCCACTAGCGGGGTGAATGAGCAGTTCTTC,CSANPTSGVNEQFF
NA,TRBJ2-7,TRBV6-1,NA,TGTGCCAGCAGTGTAAACAGTAGATACGAGCAGTACTTC,CASSVNSRYEQYF
NA,TRBJ1-2,TRBV21-1,few,TGTGCCAGCAGCAAGTGGCCTTATGACGGGAATAGGGAGAACTATGGCTACACCTTC,CASSKWPYDGNRENYGYTF
NA,TRBJ2-3,TRBV7-8,NA,TGTGCCAGCAGCAGACAGGGGCGACGGCTAGCGGGACCCCTGAATACGCAGTATTTT,CASSRQGRRLAGPLNTQYF
NA,TRBJ1-1,TRBV12-3/TRBV12-4,few,TGTGCCAGCAGTTTTGGGGTCAACGCTGAAGCTTTCTTT,CASSFGVNAEAFF
NA,TRBJ1-4,TRBV20-1,NA,TGCAGTGCTAGGGTTGTTGGTGAAAAACTGTTTTTT,CSARVVGEKLFF
NA,TRBJ2-5,TRBV18,NA,TGTGCCAGCTCACCACGCAGGGTCCAAGAGACCCAGTACTTC,CASSPRRVQETQYF
NA,TRBJ1-5,TRBV20-1,few,TGCAGTGCTAGATTTAGCCTTTTTCAGCCCCAGCATTTT,CSARFSLFQPQHF
TRBD1,TRBJ2-2,TRBV29-1,few,TGCAGCGCCGGAGAACAGGGGGCGACCGGGGAGCTGTTTTTT,CSAGEQGATGELFF
NA,TRBJ2-3,TRBV10-3,few,TGTGCCATCAGTGAGTCGGGTCGGGACACAGATACGCAGTATTTT,CAISESGRDTDTQYF
NA,TRBJ2-6,TRBV30,few,TGTGCCTCCGGATTCGGACCGTCATCTGGGGCCAACGTCCTGACTTTC,CASGFGPSSGANVLTF
TRBD1,TRBJ1-6,TRBV20-1,NA,TGCAGTGCTACCCCAGGGGGTAATTCACCCCTCCACTTT,CSATPGGNSPLHF
NA,TRBJ2-3,TRBV20-1,few,TGCAGTGGAACGACGGACTTTAGCACAGATACGCAGTATTTT,CSGTTDFSTDTQYF